This is a list of T cell receptor beta chains from one sample in a study of blood T cell repertoires in COVID-19. The data were produced by immunoSEQ multiplex PCR, yet TCRdb's version contains in-frame clones alone and is incomplete. The sample carries roughly 410,000 clones, about 88% recorded once. Sequencing was done on a sample of peripheral blood. The receptors stem from a woman between 35 and 50 years old with COVID-19, enrolled during active disease. Each CDR3 is given with its conserved first and last residue. The D gene is left open where the match is weak.

J gene	D gene	V gene	CDR3 protein	CDR3 DNA
TRBJ2-1	TRBD1	TRBV3-1/TRBV3-2	CASSPTGGLSNEQFF	TGTGCCAGCAGCCCGACAGGGGGCCTTAGCAATGAGCAGTTCTTC
TRBJ1-1	.	TRBV19	CASSIGRVGTEAFF	TGTGCCAGTAGTATAGGGCGGGTAGGCACTGAAGCTTTCTTT
TRBJ1-4	.	TRBV4-2	CASSQSPQGSNEKLFF	TGTGCCAGCAGCCAATCCCCACAGGGTTCTAATGAAAAACTGTTTTTT
TRBJ1-2	.	TRBV18	CASSPQGIYGYTF	TGTGCCAGCTCACCACAGGGGATCTATGGCTACACCTTC
TRBJ1-1	TRBD1	TRBV7-6	CASSLDGTGWDNAFF	TGTGCCAGCAGCTTAGACGGGACAGGGTGGGATAACGCTTTCTTT
TRBJ2-1	TRBD2	TRBV28	CASSLGGLAGVWGEQFF	TGTGCCAGCAGTTTAGGGGGACTAGCGGGAGTGTGGGGTGAGCAGTTCTTC
TRBJ2-2	.	TRBV5-1	CASSLQGAGELFF	TGCGCCAGCAGCTTACAGGGAGCCGGGGAGCTGTTTTTT
TRBJ1-1	.	TRBV12-3/TRBV12-4	CASSRRIDTEAFF	TGTGCCAGCAGTCGCAGGATAGACACTGAAGCTTTCTTT
TRBJ2-5	.	TRBV7-6	CASSLEDSVETQYF	TGTGCCAGCAGCTTAGAAGATAGCGTCGAGACCCAGTACTTC
TRBJ2-7	.	TRBV30	CAWSAGSPYEQYF	TGTGCCTGGAGTGCAGGGTCCCCCTACGAGCAGTACTTC
TRBJ2-1	TRBD2	TRBV5-1	CASSTGTSGNEQFF	TGCGCCAGCAGCACCGGGACTAGCGGCAATGAGCAGTTCTTC